The 3 T cell receptor beta chains below all came from one sample that was sequenced in a study of STAT5B mutations in CD4+ large granular lymphocyte leukemia (dated by TCRdb to 2021 to 2024). Receptors were amplified or captured by the immunoSEQ multiplex PCR assay. Here the immuneACCESS table is served through TCRdb, limited to in-frame sequences with V and J called. Missing clones are a known gap in these copies; in checked studies unresolved V genes cover under half, and the rest lacks a known reason. This sample has roughly 23,000 clones in its table, and roughly 87% of those were observed once. The ten largest account for around 9.2% of the sample. The specimen was CD4+ T cells from blood buffy coats. The receptor set was obtained from a human donor in good health.

CDR3 in amino acids: CASSESRTGVYGYTF. CDR3 sequence (DNA): TGTGCCAGCAGTGAATCTAGGACAGGGGTTTATGGCTACACCTTC. This chain joins TRBV25-1 and TRBJ1-2; 9 bases are a match to TRBD1. Germline CDR1 MGHDK, CDR2 SYGVNS. The length of the CDR3 is 15 residues. After removal of 1 base from V and 5 bases from J, the junction contained 5 bases not matched to a gene.

The chain uses TRBV4-3 and TRBJ1-2, with D possibly TRBD1 on 5 matching bases. This CDR3 region has 18 residues. Germline V gene sequence: CDR1 LGHNA, CDR2 YSLEER. V was cut by 0 bases and J by 0 bases, with 17 bases left in between. CDR3 region: CASSQDLGRGGANYGYTF. The CDR3 DNA reads TGCGCCAGCAGCCAAGATCTAGGGCGGGGCGGAGCTAACTATGGCTACACCTTC.

The chain links TRBV7-2 to TRBJ2-5, with a tentative D call TRBD1 (6 bases). The CDR3 has 15 residues. V dropped 1 base and J dropped 4 bases, with 13 bases sitting between them. Germline V CDR1 and CDR2: SGHTA, FQGNSA. Written as DNA, the CDR3 is TGTGCCAGCAGCTTAGGGGGGCAAGGGAGAGAGACCCAGTACTTC. Protein sequence: CASSLGGQGRETQYF.